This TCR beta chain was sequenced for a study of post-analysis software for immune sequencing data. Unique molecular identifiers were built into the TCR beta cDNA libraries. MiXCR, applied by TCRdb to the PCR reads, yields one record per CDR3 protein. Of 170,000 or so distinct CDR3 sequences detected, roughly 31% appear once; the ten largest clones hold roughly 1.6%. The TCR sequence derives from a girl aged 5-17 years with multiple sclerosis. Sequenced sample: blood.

The CDR3 protein is CASSLTTGTYGYTF. The CDR3 coding sequence is TGTGCCAGCAGCTTAACGACAGGGACCTATGGCTACACCTTC. The rearrangement links TRBV7-3 to TRBJ1-2; 7 nucleotides align to TRBD1. Unmatched junction bases numbered 2, after V lost 0 bases and J lost 4 bases. This CDR3 is 14 amino acids long. Germline CDR1 reads SGHTA; CDR2 reads FQGTGA.